The 21 T cell receptor beta chains below all came from one sample that was sequenced in a study of technical replicates of blood from several donors. The protocol was immunoSEQ multiplex PCR, while the TCRdb copy is restricted to in-frame clones and leaves out a portion. The sample has more than 90,000 clones; 90% to 97% are singletons. The sequencing sample was made of T cells isolated from PBMCs. The receptors here all came from a human donor in good health.

This chain uses TRBV7-8 with TRBJ1-1; maybe TRBD1 (6 bases). In germline, CDR1 is SGHVS, CDR2 FQNEAQ. V gave up 1 base and J gave up 1 base, with 16 bases separating them. The CDR3 is 17 residues long. CDR3 coding DNA: TGTGCCAGCAGCTTAGGTCCAGGGGCGGTTGGGAACACTGAAGCTTTCTTT. Its translation: CASSLGPGAVGNTEAFF.

The chain couples TRBV6-1 to TRBJ1-4; no reliable D call. V gave up 1 base and J gave up 3 bases, with 9 bases separating them. CDR1 is MNHNS and CDR2 is SASEGT in the germline V gene. This CDR3 is 15 amino acids long. The CDR3 DNA follows: TGTGCCAGCAGTGAAGAGTCCTCGGCTAATGAAAAACTGTTTTTT. Its translation: CASSEESSANEKLFF.

The J gene is TRBJ2-3, the V gene TRBV30, with 10 bases identical to TRBD2. CDR3 length equals 20 residues. The V gene end was trimmed by 1 base and the J gene end by 5 bases; junction bases not matched to a gene: 21. CDR1 is GTSNPN and CDR2 is SVGIG in the germline V gene (reference sequence). The CDR3 sequence: CAWSGIRRGGSGLARDTQYF. CDR3 DNA: TGTGCCTGGAGTGGAATACGGAGGGGGGGGTCGGGACTAGCGAGAGATACGCAGTATTTT. Drawing the rest from reference TRBV30 and TRBJ2-3, the complete variable domain is SQTIHQWPATLVQPVGSPLSLECTVEGTSNPNLYWYRQAAGRGLQLLFYSVGIGQISSEVPQNLSASRPQDRQFILSSKKLLLSDSGFYLCAWSGIRRGGSGLARDTQYFGPGTRLTVL.

The chain recombines TRBV5-1 with TRBJ1-1; D is undetermined. Looked up from germline, CDR1 is SGHRS and CDR2 is YFSETQ. This CDR3 has 12 residues. V shed 0 bases and J shed 7 bases, with 7 bases lying between them. For the CDR3, the DNA is TGCGCCAGCAGCTTGGAATCCAATGAAGCTTTCTTT. It encodes CASSLESNEAFF.

The rearrangement links TRBV27 to TRBJ1-5; TRBD1 matches at 8 bases. The CDR3 covers 15 residues. The trim removed 3 bases at V and 2 bases at J, leaving 3 bases unmatched. Germline CDR1 is MNHEY and CDR2 is SMNVEV (reference sequence). In DNA form, the CDR3 reads TGTGCCAGCAGTTTGGGGACAGGAGGCAATCAGCCCCAGCATTTT. Residues: CASSLGTGGNQPQHF.

This rearrangement joins TRBV29-1 to TRBJ2-7; 7 positions agree with TRBD2. Germline CDR1 and CDR2: SQVTM and ANQGSEA. The CDR3 has 13 residues. J gave up 0 bases and V 5 bases, and 4 bases lay outside the gene matches. The CDR3 here is CSVYTSVSYEQYF. Here the CDR3 DNA reads TGCAGCGTTTATACTAGCGTCTCCTACGAGCAGTACTTC.

This sequence joins TRBV4-1 and TRBJ1-5, with 8 nucleotides matching TRBD1. V shed 4 bases, J shed 5 bases, and the junction held 10 bases outside the gene matches. Germline V gene lookup returns CDR1 MGHRA and CDR2 YSYEKL. The CDR3 is made up of 16 amino acids. The CDR3 DNA reads as TGCGCCAGCAGCCTAGGACAGGGCGGTCCCTATCAGCCCCAGCATTTT. As protein: CASSLGQGGPYQPQHF.

This chain links TRBV27 with TRBJ2-3; 11 bases are a match to TRBD1. Trimming removed 5 bases from V and 11 bases from J; junction bases left unmatched: 12. CDR1 and CDR2 from the germline V gene are MNHEY and SMNVEV (reference sequence). This CDR3 comprises 15 residues. The CDR3 here is CASSRPGQGVSKQYF. The CDR3 DNA reads as TGTGCCAGCAGTCGACCGGGACAGGGGGTGTCAAAGCAGTATTTT.

V and J are TRBV5-6 and TRBJ2-2, with TRBD1 matching over 8 bases. V dropped 4 bases and J dropped 4; count of bases not matched to a gene: 9. The CDR3 totals 16 residues. In germline, CDR1 is SGHDT, CDR2 YYEEEE. This chain's CDR3 is CASSPPTGATTGELFF. CDR3 in DNA: TGTGCCAGCAGCCCTCCGACAGGGGCAACCACCGGGGAGCTGTTTTTT.

V gene TRBV9 combines with J gene TRBJ2-6; a weak D match, TRBD1 (6 bases). With 3 bases removed from V and 2 bases from J, the gap between germline ends came to 9 bases. Germline CDR1 SGDLS, CDR2 YYNGEE. This CDR3 has 15 residues. The CDR3 DNA sequence: TGTGCCAGCAGCGGCCACAGGGCTGGGGCCAACGTCCTGACTTTC. Translation: CASSGHRAGANVLTF.

V gene TRBV19 combines with J gene TRBJ2-7, with 9 bases matching TRBD1. V lost 6 bases and J lost 1; bases outside the gene matches: 4. The CDR3 is 14 amino acids. The germline V gene has CDR1 LNHDA and CDR2 SQIVND (reference sequence). The CDR3 loop is CASSRDRESYEQYF. The CDR3 coding sequence is TGTGCCAGTAGCCGGGACAGGGAATCCTACGAGCAGTACTTC.

The J gene is TRBJ1-4, the V gene TRBV6-1; TRBD1 matches at 7 bases. V lost 3 bases, J lost 4 bases, and 2 bases stayed unmatched. CDR3 length equals 14 residues. The germline CDR1 and CDR2 sequences are MNHNS and SASEGT. CDR3 amino acids: CASSEGQFNEKLFF. In DNA, the CDR3 is TGTGCCAGCAGTGAGGGACAGTTTAATGAAAAACTGTTTTTT.

The chain employs TRBV7-9 and TRBJ1-1; possibly TRBD1 for D (5 bases). Trimming took 4 bases from V and 1 from J, leaving 10 bases between them. Germline V gene sequence: CDR1 SEHNR, CDR2 FQNEAQ (reference sequence). CDR3 length: 14 residues. The CDR3 loop is CASSSPTENTEAFF. CDR3 nucleotides: TGTGCCAGCAGCTCCCCGACAGAGAACACTGAAGCTTTCTTT. The variable domain in full, with the rest retrieved from reference TRBV7-9 and TRBJ1-1, is DTGVSQNPRHKITKRGQNVTFRCDPISEHNRLYWYRQTLGQGPEFLTYFQNEAQLEKSRLLSDRFSAERPKGSFSTLEIQRTEQGDSAMYLCASSSPTENTEAFFGQGTRLTVV.

V gene TRBV28 combines with J gene TRBJ1-1; 8 bases are a match to TRBD1. Germline CDR1 MDHEN, CDR2 SYDVKM. Trimming at V came to 6 bases and at J to 3 bases, leaving 12 bases not matched to a gene. This CDR3 contains 16 residues. Here the CDR3 reads CASRRRQGSIYTEAFF. The CDR3, as DNA: TGTGCCAGCAGACGCCGACAGGGGTCGATTTACACTGAAGCTTTCTTT.

The rearrangement uses TRBV11-2 and TRBJ2-5; D is ambiguous. This CDR3 is built from 14 residues. The germline V and J ends were trimmed by 1 base and 5 bases, with 11 bases remaining between them. Looked up from germline, CDR1 is SGHAT and CDR2 is FQNNGV. This CDR3 is CASSLARVVETQYF. In DNA, the CDR3 is TGTGCCAGCAGCTTAGCCCGCGTAGTGGAGACCCAGTACTTC. Full variable domain (rest looked up from reference TRBV11-2 and TRBJ2-5): EAGVAQSPRYKIIEKRQSVAFWCNPISGHATLYWYQQILGQGPKLLIQFQNNGVVDDSQLPKDRFSAERLKGVDSTLKIQPAKLEDSAVYLCASSLARVVETQYFGPGTRLLVL.

This clone was seen only a few times. The V call is TRBV29-1, the J call TRBJ1-1; D is undetermined. The ends were cut back, 1 base at V and 1 base at J, with 4 bases in the middle. This CDR3 has 12 residues. The V gene's germline CDR1 is SQVTM and CDR2 ANQGSEA. CDR3 sequence: CSVEGRNTEAFF. As DNA, the CDR3 is TGCAGCGTTGAAGGCAGGAACACTGAAGCTTTCTTT.

CDR3 region: CASSIAGATTNTEAFF. In DNA, the CDR3 is TGTGCCAGTAGTATAGCGGGAGCGACGACGAACACTGAAGCTTTCTTT. The chain recombines TRBV19 with TRBJ1-1; D remains unclear. The ends were cut back, 1 base at V and 1 base at J, with 13 bases in the middle. The CDR3 length is 16 residues. CDR1 LNHDA and CDR2 SQIVND come from the germline V gene (reference sequence).

The chain is built from TRBV4-1 and TRBJ2-7, with 8 nucleotides matching TRBD1. Germline trimming cut 1 base from V and 3 bases from J; bases unmatched to any gene: 8. Germline V gene lookup returns CDR1 MGHRA and CDR2 YSYEKL. CDR3 size: 16 residues. CDR3 sequence: CASSQVIRGRNYEQYF. CDR3 nucleotide sequence: TGCGCCAGCAGCCAAGTCATCAGGGGGCGAAACTACGAGCAGTACTTC.

The chain is built from TRBV25-1 and TRBJ2-3; TRBD1 is a possible D gene (6 bases). This CDR3 has 13 residues. Germline values: CDR1 MGHDK, CDR2 SYGVNS. Trimming shortened V by 4 bases and J by 4 bases, and 9 bases separated the two germline ends. This CDR3 is CASSAGVSDTQYF. DNA of the CDR3: TGTGCCAGCAGTGCAGGGGTTTCAGATACGCAGTATTTT.

The chain combines TRBV29-1 with TRBJ2-7; 11 nucleotides line up with TRBD1. Germline V gives CDR1 SQVTM, CDR2 ANQGSEA. The CDR3 spans 15 residues. V shed 7 bases, J shed 4 bases, and the junction held 12 bases outside the gene matches. CDR3 amino acids: CSAQALDRGLYEQYF. The DNA for the CDR3 is TGCAGCGCCCAAGCCCTGGACAGGGGGCTTTACGAGCAGTACTTC.

This rearrangement joins TRBV6-1 to TRBJ1-4; TRBD1 aligns across 8 bases. CDR1 and CDR2 from the germline V gene are MNHNS and SASEGT. V trimming: 0 bases; J trimming: 5 bases; junction bases outside the gene matches: 2. CDR3 size: 15 residues. The CDR3 loop is CASSEAGTGNEKLFF. The CDR3 DNA sequence: TGTGCCAGCAGTGAAGCAGGGACAGGCAATGAAAAACTGTTTTTT.